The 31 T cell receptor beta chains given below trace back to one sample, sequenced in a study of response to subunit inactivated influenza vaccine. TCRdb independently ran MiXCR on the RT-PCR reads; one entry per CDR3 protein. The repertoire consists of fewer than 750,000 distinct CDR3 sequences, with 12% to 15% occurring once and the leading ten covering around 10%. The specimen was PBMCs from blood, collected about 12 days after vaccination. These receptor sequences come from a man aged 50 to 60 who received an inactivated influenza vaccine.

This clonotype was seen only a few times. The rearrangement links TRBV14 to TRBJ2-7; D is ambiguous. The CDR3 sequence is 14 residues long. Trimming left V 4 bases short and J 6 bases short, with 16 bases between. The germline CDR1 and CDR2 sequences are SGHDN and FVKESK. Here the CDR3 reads CASSRRQSGSEQYF. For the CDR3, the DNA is TGTGCCAGCAGCCGAAGACAAAGTGGGTCCGAGCAGTACTTC.

The CDR3: CASSPLDPLGAFF. The CDR3 region has the DNA TGTGCCAGCAGCCCCCTAGACCCTTTAGGAGCTTTCTTT. This sequence joins TRBV7-2 and TRBJ1-1; no clear D. Trimming removed 5 bases from V and 10 bases from J, with 17 bases in between. The CDR3 totals 13 residues. CDR1 and CDR2 from the germline V gene are SGHTA and FQGNSA.

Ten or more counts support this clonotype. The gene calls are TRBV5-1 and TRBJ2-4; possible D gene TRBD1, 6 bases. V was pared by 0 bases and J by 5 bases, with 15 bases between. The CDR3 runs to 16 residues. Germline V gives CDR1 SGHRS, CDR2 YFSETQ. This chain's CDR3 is CASSLATGSTQNIQYF. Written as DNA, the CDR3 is TGCGCCAGCAGCTTGGCCACAGGGAGCACCCAAAACATTCAGTACTTC.

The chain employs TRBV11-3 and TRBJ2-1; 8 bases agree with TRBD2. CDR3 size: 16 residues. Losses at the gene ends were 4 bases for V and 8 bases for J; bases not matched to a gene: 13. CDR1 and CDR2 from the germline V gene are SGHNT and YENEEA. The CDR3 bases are TGTGCCAGCAGCTCAGGGTCGGGCGGGGGGCTTTATGAGCAGTTCTTC. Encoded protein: CASSSGSGGGLYEQFF.

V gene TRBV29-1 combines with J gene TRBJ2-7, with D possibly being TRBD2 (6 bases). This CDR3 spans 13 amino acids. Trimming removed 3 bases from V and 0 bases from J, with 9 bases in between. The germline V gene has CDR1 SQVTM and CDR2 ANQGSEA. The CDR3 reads CSVEGTHSYEQYF. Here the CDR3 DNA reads TGCAGCGTTGAGGGGACTCACTCCTACGAGCAGTACTTC.

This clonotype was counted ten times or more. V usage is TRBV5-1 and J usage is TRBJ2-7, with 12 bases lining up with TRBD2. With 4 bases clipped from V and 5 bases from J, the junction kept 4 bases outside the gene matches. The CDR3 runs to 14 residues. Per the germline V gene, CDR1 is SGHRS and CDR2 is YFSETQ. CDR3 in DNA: TGCGCCAGCAGCCTGACTAGCGGGAGCCACGAGCAGTACTTC. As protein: CASSLTSGSHEQYF.

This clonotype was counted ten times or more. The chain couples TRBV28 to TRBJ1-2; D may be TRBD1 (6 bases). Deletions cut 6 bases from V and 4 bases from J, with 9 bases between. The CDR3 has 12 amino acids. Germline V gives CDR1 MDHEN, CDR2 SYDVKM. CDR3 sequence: CASSGQSYGYTF. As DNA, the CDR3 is TGTGCCAGCAGCGGACAGTCCTATGGCTACACCTTC.

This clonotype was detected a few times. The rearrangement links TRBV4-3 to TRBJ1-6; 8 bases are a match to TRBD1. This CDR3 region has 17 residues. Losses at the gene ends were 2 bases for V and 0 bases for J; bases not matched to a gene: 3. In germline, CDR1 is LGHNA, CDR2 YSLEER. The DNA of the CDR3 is TGCGCCAGCAGCCAAAGGACAGGGAGCTCCTATAATTCACCCCTCCACTTT. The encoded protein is CASSQRTGSSYNSPLHF.

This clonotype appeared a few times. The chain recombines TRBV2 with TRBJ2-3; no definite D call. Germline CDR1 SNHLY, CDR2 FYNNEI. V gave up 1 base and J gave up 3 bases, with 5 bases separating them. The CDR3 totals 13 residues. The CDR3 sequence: CASSEVKTDTQYF. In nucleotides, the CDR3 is TGTGCCAGCAGTGAAGTGAAAACAGATACGCAGTATTTT.

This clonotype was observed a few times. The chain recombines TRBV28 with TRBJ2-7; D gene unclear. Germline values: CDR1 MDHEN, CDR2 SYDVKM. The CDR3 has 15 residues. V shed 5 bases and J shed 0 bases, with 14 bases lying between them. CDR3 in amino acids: CASSEIPRSSYEQYF. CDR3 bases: TGTGCCAGCAGTGAAATTCCCAGGAGCTCCTACGAGCAGTACTTC.

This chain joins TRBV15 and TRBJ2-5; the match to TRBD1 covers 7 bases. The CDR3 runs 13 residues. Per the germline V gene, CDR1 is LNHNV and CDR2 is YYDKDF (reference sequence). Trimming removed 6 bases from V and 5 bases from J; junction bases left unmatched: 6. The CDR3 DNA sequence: TGTGCCACCAGTCGACAGGGCTTGGAGACCCAGTACTTC. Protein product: CATSRQGLETQYF.

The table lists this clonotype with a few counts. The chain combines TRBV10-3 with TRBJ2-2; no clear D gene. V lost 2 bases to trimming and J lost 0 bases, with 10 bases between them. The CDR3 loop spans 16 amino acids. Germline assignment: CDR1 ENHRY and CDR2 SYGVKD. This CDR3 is CAISEKSATNTGELFF. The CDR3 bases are TGTGCCATCAGTGAGAAATCGGCAACGAACACCGGGGAGCTGTTTTTT.

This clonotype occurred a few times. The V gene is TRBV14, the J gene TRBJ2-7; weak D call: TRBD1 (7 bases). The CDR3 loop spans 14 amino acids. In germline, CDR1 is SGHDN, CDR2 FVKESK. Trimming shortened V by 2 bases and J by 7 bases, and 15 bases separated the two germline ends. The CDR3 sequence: CASSQRGRGTEQYF. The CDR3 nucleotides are TGTGCCAGCAGCCAAAGGGGGCGGGGAACTGAGCAGTACTTC.

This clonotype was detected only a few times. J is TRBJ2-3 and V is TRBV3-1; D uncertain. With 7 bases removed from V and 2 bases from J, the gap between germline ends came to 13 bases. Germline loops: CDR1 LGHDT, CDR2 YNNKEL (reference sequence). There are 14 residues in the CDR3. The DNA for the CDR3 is TGTGCCAGCACCCGCGGCGGCATCACAGATACGCAGTATTTT. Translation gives CASTRGGITDTQYF.

For the CDR3, the DNA is TGCGCCAGCAGCTTCCAAACTAGCGGATCCAAAAACATTCAGTACTTC. It translates to CASSFQTSGSKNIQYF. The chain links TRBV5-1 to TRBJ2-4; 8 nucleotides align to TRBD2. Germline V gene data show CDR1 as SGHRS and CDR2 as YFSETQ. The J segment lost 2 bases and the V segment lost 2 bases, leaving 6 bases of the junction unmatched. The CDR3 totals 16 residues.

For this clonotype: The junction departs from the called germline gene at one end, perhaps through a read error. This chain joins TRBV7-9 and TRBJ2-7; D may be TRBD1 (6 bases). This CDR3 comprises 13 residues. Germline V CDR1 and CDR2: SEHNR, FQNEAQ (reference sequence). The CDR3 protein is CASSLEWTVGPLF. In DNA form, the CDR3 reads TGTGCCAGCAGCTTGGAATGGACAGTCGGCCCTCTATTC.

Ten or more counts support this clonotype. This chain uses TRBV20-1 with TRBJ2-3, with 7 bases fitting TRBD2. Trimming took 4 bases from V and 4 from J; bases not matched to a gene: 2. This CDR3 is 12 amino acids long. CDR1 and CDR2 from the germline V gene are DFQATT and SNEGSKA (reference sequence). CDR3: CSATGGSDTQYF. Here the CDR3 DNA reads TGCAGTGCTACGGGGGGTTCAGATACGCAGTATTTT.

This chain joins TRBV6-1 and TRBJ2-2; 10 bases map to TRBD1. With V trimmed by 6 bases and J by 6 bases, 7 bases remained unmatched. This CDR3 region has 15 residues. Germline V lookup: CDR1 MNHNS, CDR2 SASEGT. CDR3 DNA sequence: TGTGCCAGCAGACCTACTGGGACAGGGGCCGGGGAGCTGTTTTTT. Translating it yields CASRPTGTGAGELFF.

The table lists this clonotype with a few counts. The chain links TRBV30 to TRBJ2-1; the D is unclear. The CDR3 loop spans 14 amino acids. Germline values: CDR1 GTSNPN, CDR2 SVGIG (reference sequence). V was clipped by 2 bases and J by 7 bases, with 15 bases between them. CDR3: CAWSRAHLGNEQFF. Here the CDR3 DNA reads TGTGCCTGGAGTCGGGCGCATCTGGGTAATGAGCAGTTCTTC.

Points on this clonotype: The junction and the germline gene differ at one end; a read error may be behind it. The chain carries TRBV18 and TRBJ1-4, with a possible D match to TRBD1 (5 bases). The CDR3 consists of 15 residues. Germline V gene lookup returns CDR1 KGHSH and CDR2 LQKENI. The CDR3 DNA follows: TGTGCCAGCTCACCGCGGGAGGGGACTAATGGAAAACTGTTTTTT. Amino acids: CASSPREGTNGKLFF.

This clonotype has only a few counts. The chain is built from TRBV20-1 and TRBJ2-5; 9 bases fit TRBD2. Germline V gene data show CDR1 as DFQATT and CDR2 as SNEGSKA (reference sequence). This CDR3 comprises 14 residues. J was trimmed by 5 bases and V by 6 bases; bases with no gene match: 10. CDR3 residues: CSAGRAGGKETQYF. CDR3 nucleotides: TGCAGTGCGGGAAGAGCGGGAGGCAAGGAGACCCAGTACTTC.

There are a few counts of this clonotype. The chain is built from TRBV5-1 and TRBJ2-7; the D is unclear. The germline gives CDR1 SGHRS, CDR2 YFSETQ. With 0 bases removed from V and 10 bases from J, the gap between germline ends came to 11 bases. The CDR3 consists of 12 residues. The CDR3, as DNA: TGCGCCAGCAGCTTGGAATCCCGGAAACAGTACTTC. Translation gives CASSLESRKQYF. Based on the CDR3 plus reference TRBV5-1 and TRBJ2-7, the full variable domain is KAGVTQTPRYLIKTRGQQVTLSCSPISGHRSVSWYQQTPGQGLQFLFEYFSETQRNKGNFPGRFSGRQFSNSRSEMNVSTLELGDSALYLCASSLESRKQYFGPGTRLTVT.

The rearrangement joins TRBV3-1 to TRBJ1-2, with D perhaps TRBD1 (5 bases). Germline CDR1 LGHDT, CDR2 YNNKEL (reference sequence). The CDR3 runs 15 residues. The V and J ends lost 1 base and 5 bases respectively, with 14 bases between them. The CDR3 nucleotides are TGTGCCAGCAGCCAAGGGTTGGGGACTCCTTATGGCTACACCTTC. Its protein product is CASSQGLGTPYGYTF.

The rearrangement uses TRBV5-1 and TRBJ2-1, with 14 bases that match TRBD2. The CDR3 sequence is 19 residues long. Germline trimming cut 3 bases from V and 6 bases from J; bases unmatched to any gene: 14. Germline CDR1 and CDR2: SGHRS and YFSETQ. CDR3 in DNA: TGCGCCAGCAGCTCCCCCCCTGGTGGACTAGCGGGAGGTTTCAATGAGCAGTTCTTC. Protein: CASSSPPGGLAGGFNEQFF.

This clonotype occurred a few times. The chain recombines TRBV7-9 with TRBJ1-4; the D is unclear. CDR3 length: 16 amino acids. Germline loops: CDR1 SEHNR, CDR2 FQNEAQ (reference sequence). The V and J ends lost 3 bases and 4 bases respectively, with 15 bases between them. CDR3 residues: CASSLFSRAYNEKLFF. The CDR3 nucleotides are TGTGCCAGCAGCTTGTTTTCCCGGGCCTATAATGAAAAACTGTTTTTT.

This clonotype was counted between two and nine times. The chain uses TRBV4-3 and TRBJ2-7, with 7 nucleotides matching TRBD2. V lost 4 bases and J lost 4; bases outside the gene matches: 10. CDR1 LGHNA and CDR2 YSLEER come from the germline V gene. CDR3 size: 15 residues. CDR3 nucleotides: TGCGCCAGCAGCCCCACGACTAGCCCAGGGTACGAGCAGTACTTC. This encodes CASSPTTSPGYEQYF.

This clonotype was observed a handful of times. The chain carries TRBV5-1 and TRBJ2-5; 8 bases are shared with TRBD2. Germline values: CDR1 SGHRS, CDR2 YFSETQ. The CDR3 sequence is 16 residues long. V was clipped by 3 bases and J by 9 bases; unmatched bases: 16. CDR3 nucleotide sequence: TGCGCCAGCAGCTACGACCGGGAGAGCGGGGGAAGAGCCCAGTACTTC. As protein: CASSYDRESGGRAQYF.

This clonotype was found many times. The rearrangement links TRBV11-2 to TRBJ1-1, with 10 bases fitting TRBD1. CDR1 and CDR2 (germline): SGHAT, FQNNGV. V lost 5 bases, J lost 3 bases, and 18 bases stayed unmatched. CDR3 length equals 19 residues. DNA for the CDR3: TGTGCCAGCAGCCCCCTTACTCTGGGACAGGGGTCCCGTTACACTGAAGCTTTCTTT. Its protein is CASSPLTLGQGSRYTEAFF. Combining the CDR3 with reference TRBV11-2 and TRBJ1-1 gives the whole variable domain EAGVAQSPRYKIIEKRQSVAFWCNPISGHATLYWYQQILGQGPKLLIQFQNNGVVDDSQLPKDRFSAERLKGVDSTLKIQPAKLEDSAVYLCASSPLTLGQGSRYTEAFFGQGTRLTVV.

The CDR3 sequence is CASSLEGGGDNQPQHF. The CDR3 DNA follows: TGTGCCAGCAGCTTGGAAGGGGGTGGGGACAATCAGCCCCAGCATTTT. The chain has TRBV7-2 and TRBJ1-5; maybe TRBD1 (6 bases). Germline V lookup: CDR1 SGHTA, CDR2 FQGNSA. V was cut by 3 bases and J by 3 bases, with 15 bases left in between. This CDR3 has 16 residues.

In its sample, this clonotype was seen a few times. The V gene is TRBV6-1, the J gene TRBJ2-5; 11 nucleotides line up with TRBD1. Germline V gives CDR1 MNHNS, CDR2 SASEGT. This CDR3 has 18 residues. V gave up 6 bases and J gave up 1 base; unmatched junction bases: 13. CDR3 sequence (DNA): TGTGCCAGCAGGTCCGGGACAGGGGGGCCAGGGCTCCAAGAGACCCAGTACTTC. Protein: CASRSGTGGPGLQETQYF.

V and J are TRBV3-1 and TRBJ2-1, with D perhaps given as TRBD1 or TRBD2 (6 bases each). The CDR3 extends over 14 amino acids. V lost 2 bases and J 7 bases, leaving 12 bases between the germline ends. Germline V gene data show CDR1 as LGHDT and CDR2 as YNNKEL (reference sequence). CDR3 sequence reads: CASSQFGGPNEQFF. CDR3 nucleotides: TGTGCCAGCAGCCAATTCGGGGGCCCAAATGAGCAGTTCTTC.